A single sample gave rise to the 13 T cell receptor beta chains below, sequenced in a study of immune heterogeneity within non-small cell lung tumors. The TCR beta CDR3 region was amplified by multiplex PCR employing 32 V and 13 J primers. TCRdb analysed the multiplex PCR reads with MiXCR anew, one entry per CDR3 protein. The table includes about 2,500 distinct CDR3 sequences, 51% detected once. Template input, which was bulk tumor genomic DNA, totaled 600 to 650 ng per sample. From each primary tumor, several far-apart biopsies were obtained during surgery. Untreated, newly diagnosed non-small cell lung cancer patients underwent curative surgery. The sample consisted of lung tumor tissue. The receptor set was obtained from a man over 45 with non-small cell lung cancer.

As concerns this clonotype: A much larger clone is a single base away; this may be a read error. The chain uses TRBV5-4 and TRBJ2-7; 15 bases line up with TRBD2. Germline-derived CDR1 and CDR2 are SGHNT and YYREEE (reference sequence). CDR3 length: 18 amino acids. This CDR3 is CDSSLPGLAGGRPYEQYF. The CDR3, as DNA: TGTGACAGCAGCCTCCCGGGACTAGCGGGAGGAAGACCCTACGAGCAGTACTTC.

By share, this clonotype ranks as medium-sized. V gene TRBV28 combines with J gene TRBJ1-2; no clear D. This CDR3 spans 15 amino acids. CDR1 and CDR2 from the germline V gene are MDHEN and SYDVKM. Trimming removed 1 base from V and 4 bases from J, with 13 bases in between. Here the CDR3 DNA reads TGTGCCAGCAGTTTATCTCAAGGGATTGTCTATGGCTACACCTTC. Its translation: CASSLSQGIVYGYTF.

By sample share, this clonotype is hyperexpanded. The chain is built from TRBV19 and TRBJ2-2; weak D call: TRBD1 (6 bases). CDR3 length: 14 amino acids. CDR1 is LNHDA, CDR2 SQIVND, per germline (reference sequence). CDR3 in amino acids: CATNPTGPTGELFF. The CDR3 DNA reads as TGTGCTACGAACCCAACAGGGCCCACCGGGGAGCTGTTTTTT.

This clonotype was detected a few times. V gene TRBV28 combines with J gene TRBJ1-6; D uncertain. The V gene lost 7 bases and the J gene lost 7 bases, with 17 bases spanning the gap. This CDR3 has 15 residues. Germline V CDR1 and CDR2: MDHEN, SYDVKM. In DNA form, the CDR3 reads TGTGCCAGCAAATCGACCCTAGAGCCGAATTCACCCCTCCACTTT. Its protein product is CASKSTLEPNSPLHF.

This chain links TRBV19 with TRBJ1-1; 8 positions agree with TRBD1. CDR1 is LNHDA, CDR2 SQIVND, per germline (reference sequence). This CDR3 has 17 residues. Trimming at V came to 4 bases and at J to 0 bases, leaving 10 bases not matched to a gene. In DNA, the CDR3 is TGTGCCAGTAGTACCCTATTGGGACAGGCCATGAACACTGAAGCTTTCTTT. Translation: CASSTLLGQAMNTEAFF.

V and J are TRBV9 and TRBJ1-4, with 8 bases identical to TRBD1. Per the germline V gene, CDR1 is SGDLS and CDR2 is YYNGEE. The CDR3 spans 15 residues. The junction had 10 bases not matched to a gene; V was cut back by 4 bases and J by 8 bases. The CDR3 sequence: CASSPSTGDGEKLFF. The CDR3 DNA follows: TGTGCCAGCAGCCCTTCGACAGGGGACGGGGAAAAACTGTTTTTT.

This rearrangement joins TRBV14 to TRBJ2-7; D is possibly TRBD2 (6 bases). Germline V gene sequence: CDR1 SGHDN, CDR2 FVKESK. Trimming took off 1 base at V and 6 bases at J, with 19 bases between the two ends. This CDR3 region has 16 residues. CDR3 sequence reads: CASSQVPTSSFGEQYF. In DNA, the CDR3 is TGTGCCAGCAGCCAAGTCCCGACTAGTTCCTTCGGCGAGCAGTACTTC.

The chain joins TRBV2 to TRBJ2-7, with D perhaps TRBD2 (7 bases). There are 15 residues in the CDR3. V gave up 1 base and J gave up 3 bases, with 13 bases separating them. The germline V gene encodes CDR1 SNHLY and CDR2 FYNNEI. CDR3 DNA: TGTGCCAGCAGTGAAGAGGGGGGGTCCTACTACGAGCAGTACTTC. Translated, it gives CASSEEGGSYYEQYF.

The V and J genes are TRBV28 and TRBJ2-7; the D gene is possibly TRBD2 (6 bases). V gave up 2 bases and J gave up 2 bases, with 13 bases separating them. Germline V gene sequence: CDR1 MDHEN, CDR2 SYDVKM. This CDR3 has 15 amino acids. In DNA, the CDR3 is TGTGCCAGCAGTTTAAACCCCGCGGGAACCTACGAGCAGTACTTC. This codes for CASSLNPAGTYEQYF.

V is TRBV10-2 and J is TRBJ1-1, with D uncertain. V shed 7 bases and J shed 0 bases, with 9 bases lying between them. The CDR3 is 13 residues long. Per the germline V gene, CDR1 is WSHSY and CDR2 is SAAADI. The CDR3, as DNA: TGCGCCAGCACCGGGCTCATGAACACTGAAGCTTTCTTT. This translates into CASTGLMNTEAFF.

V gene TRBV20-1 combines with J gene TRBJ1-3; no reliable D call. Germline V CDR1 and CDR2: DFQATT, SNEGSKA (reference sequence). Trimming shortened V by 3 bases and J by 1 base, and 7 bases separated the two germline ends. CDR3 size: 13 residues. The CDR3 region is CSARGLSGNTIYF. CDR3 coding DNA: TGCAGTGCTAGGGGTTTGTCTGGAAACACCATATATTTT.

The rearrangement uses TRBV29-1 and TRBJ2-1, with TRBD2 matching over 9 bases. Losses at the gene ends were 5 bases for V and 5 bases for J; bases not matched to a gene: 7. CDR1 is SQVTM and CDR2 is ANQGSEA in the germline V gene. This CDR3 contains 14 residues. The CDR3 spells CSVSSGRKDNEQFF. DNA for the CDR3: TGCAGCGTTAGTAGCGGGAGAAAGGACAATGAGCAGTTCTTC.

The table lists this clonotype with a count of one. This chain joins TRBV9 and TRBJ2-3, with 9 bases matching TRBD2. Germline loops: CDR1 SGDLS, CDR2 YYNGEE. V lost 7 bases to trimming and J lost 5 bases; unmatched junction nucleotides: 5. CDR3 length: 13 amino acids. For the CDR3, the DNA is TGTGCCAGCGGGGCGGGAGGGGGAGATACGCAGTATTTT. It encodes CASGAGGGDTQYF.